This TCR beta chain was sequenced for a study of CD8 T cells in ankylosing spondylitis. Regarding the study as a whole: A TCR beta motif of eight or nine highly homologous variants seemed to mark ankylosing spondylitis blood. In peripheral blood, disease-linked CD8+ clones occurred at relatively low frequencies. Reportedly, disease-linked clones are significantly enriched in ankylosing spondylitis patients' matched synovial fluid.

Each TCR beta library was made by quantitative 5'-RACE that incorporated molecular barcodes. MiXCR, run by TCRdb on the 5' RACE reads, gives a single entry per CDR3 protein. This sample yields 500,000 to 650,000 distinct CDR3 sequences, of which about 5.2% are seen a single time; roughly 3.5% belongs to the top ten. This clonotype appeared many times. Its specificity is unknown. J lost 15 bases, V lost 0 bases, and 23 bases had no gene match. CDR3 length: 18 amino acids. Germline V lookup: CDR1 LGHNA, CDR2 YSLEER. The source is a male donor with ankylosing spondylitis. The V gene is TRBV4-3, the J gene TRBJ2-3; 8 bases line up with TRBD2. Material: blood, either unsorted or a sorted T cell fraction (not recorded which). CDR3 sequence reads: CASSQDNRWTGGPSLVYF. The CDR3 DNA reads TGCGCCAGCAGCCAAGATAACAGGTGGACGGGGGGGCCATCTTTGGTATATTTT.